A selection of T cell receptor beta chains follows, all from one sample in a study of T cell changes during pregnancy in multiple sclerosis. The protocol was immunoSEQ multiplex PCR, while the TCRdb copy is restricted to in-frame clones and leaves out a portion. The sample has 85,000 to 90,000 clones; approximately 95% are singletons. This specimen was peripheral blood, taken after pregnancy. These receptors originate from a female donor in good health, enrolled as a control in a pregnancy study. The CDR3 runs from the conserved cysteine through the conserved F or W. Fields, in order: J gene, V gene, D gene, CDR3 protein. The D gene is left open where the match is weak.

J gene: TRBJ1-2; V gene: TRBV7-9; D gene: TRBD1; CDR3 protein: CASSLGTGIYGYTF
J gene: TRBJ1-5; V gene: TRBV2; D gene: TRBD1; CDR3 protein: CASGTESNQPQHF
J gene: TRBJ1-5; V gene: TRBV27; D gene: .; CDR3 protein: CASSLFGSRSDQPQHF
J gene: TRBJ1-1; V gene: TRBV2; D gene: .; CDR3 protein: CASSGRGSTSRGTEAFF
J gene: TRBJ2-5; V gene: TRBV7-9; D gene: .; CDR3 protein: CASSFRGAQETQYF
J gene: TRBJ2-2; V gene: TRBV5-1; D gene: TRBD1; CDR3 protein: CASSLGQGGELFF
J gene: TRBJ1-2; V gene: TRBV19; D gene: TRBD1; CDR3 protein: CASSPDRGPYGYTF
J gene: TRBJ2-7; V gene: TRBV15; D gene: TRBD1; CDR3 protein: CATSRDRGQGYEQYF
J gene: TRBJ2-1; V gene: TRBV7-9; D gene: TRBD2; CDR3 protein: CASSRDSGEDEDEQFF
J gene: TRBJ1-1; V gene: TRBV6-1; D gene: TRBD1; CDR3 protein: CASSERTGANTEAFF
J gene: TRBJ1-1; V gene: TRBV6-5; D gene: TRBD1; CDR3 protein: CASTSTGVNTEAFF
J gene: TRBJ1-2; V gene: TRBV6-6; D gene: .; CDR3 protein: CASHGGFEGYTF
J gene: TRBJ1-1; V gene: TRBV5-4; D gene: TRBD1; CDR3 protein: CASSSPYRGQNTEAFF
J gene: TRBJ1-5; V gene: TRBV4-2; D gene: TRBD1; CDR3 protein: CASSQPGTGAQPQHF
J gene: TRBJ2-7; V gene: TRBV28; D gene: .; CDR3 protein: CASSFYRDPYEQYF
J gene: TRBJ1-1; V gene: TRBV6-5; D gene: .; CDR3 protein: CASTRGTEAFF